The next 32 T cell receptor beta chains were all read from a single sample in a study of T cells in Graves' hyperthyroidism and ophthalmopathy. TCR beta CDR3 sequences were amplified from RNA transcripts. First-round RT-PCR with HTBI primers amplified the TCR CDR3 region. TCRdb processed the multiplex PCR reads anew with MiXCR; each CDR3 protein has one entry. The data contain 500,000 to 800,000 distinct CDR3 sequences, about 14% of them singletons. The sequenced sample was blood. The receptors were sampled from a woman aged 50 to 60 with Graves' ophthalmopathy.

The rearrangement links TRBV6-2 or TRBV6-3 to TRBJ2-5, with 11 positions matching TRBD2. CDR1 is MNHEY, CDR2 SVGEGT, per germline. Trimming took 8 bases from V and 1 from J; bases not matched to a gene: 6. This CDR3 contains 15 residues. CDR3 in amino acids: CASSRLAGSQETQYF. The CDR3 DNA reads TGTGCCAGCTCTCGACTAGCGGGGAGCCAAGAGACCCAGTACTTC.

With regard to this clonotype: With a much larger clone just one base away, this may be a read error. CDR3 loop: CVSSPQSSGSYEQYF. The CDR3 bases are TGTGTCAGCTCACCACAGTCTAGCGGGAGCTACGAGCAGTACTTC. V is TRBV18 and J is TRBJ2-7, with 10 nucleotides matching TRBD2. Germline V gives CDR1 KGHSH, CDR2 LQKENI. CDR3 length: 15 amino acids.

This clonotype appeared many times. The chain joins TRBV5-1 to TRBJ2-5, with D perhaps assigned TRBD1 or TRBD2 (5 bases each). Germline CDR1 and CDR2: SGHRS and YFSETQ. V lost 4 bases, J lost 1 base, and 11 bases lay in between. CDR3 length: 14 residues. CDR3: CASSRDRSQETQYF. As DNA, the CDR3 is TGCGCCAGCAGCAGGGACCGAAGCCAAGAGACCCAGTACTTC.

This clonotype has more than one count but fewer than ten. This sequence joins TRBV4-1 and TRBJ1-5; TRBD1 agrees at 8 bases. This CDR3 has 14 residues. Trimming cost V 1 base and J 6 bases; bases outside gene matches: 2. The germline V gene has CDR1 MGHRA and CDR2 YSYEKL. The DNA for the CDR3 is TGCGCCAGCAGCCAAGGGACAGGGAGTCAGCCCCAGCATTTT. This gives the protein CASSQGTGSQPQHF.

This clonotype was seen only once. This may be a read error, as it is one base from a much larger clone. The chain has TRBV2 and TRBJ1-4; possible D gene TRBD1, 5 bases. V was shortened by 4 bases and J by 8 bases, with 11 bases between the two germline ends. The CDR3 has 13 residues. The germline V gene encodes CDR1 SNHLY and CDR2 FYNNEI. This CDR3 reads CASSGIDREKLFF. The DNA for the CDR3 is TGTGCCAGCAGTGGGATTGACAGAGAAAAACTGTTTTTT. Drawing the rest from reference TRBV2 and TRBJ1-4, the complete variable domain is EPEVTQTPSHQVTQMGQEVILRCVPISNHLYFYWYRQILGQKVEFLVSFYNNEISEKSEIFDDQFSVERPDGSNFTLKIRSTKLEDSAMYFCASSGIDREKLFFGSGTQLSVL.

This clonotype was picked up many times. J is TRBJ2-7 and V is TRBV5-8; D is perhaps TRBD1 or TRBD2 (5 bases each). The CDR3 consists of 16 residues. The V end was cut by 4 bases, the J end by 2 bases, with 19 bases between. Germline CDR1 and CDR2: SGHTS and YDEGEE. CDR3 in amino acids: CASSSKGPVAPYEQYF. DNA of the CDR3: TGTGCCAGCAGCAGTAAGGGACCCGTGGCGCCCTACGAGCAGTACTTC.

The CDR3 DNA reads as TGTGCCAGAAGTGGGACAGGCAAAAACACCATATATTTT. As protein: CARSGTGKNTIYF. This sequence joins TRBV12-3 or TRBV12-4 and TRBJ1-3; 8 bases are a match to TRBD1. The CDR3 is 13 residues long. The V and J ends lost 9 bases and 6 bases, in that order; junction bases with no gene match: 7.

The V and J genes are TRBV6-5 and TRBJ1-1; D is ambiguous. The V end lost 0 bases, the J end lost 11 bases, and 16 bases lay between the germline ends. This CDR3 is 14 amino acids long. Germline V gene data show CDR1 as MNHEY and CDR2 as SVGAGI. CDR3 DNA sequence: TGTGCCAGCAGTTACTCGATCGGGTGGGCTGGGGCTTTCTTT. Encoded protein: CASSYSIGWAGAFF.

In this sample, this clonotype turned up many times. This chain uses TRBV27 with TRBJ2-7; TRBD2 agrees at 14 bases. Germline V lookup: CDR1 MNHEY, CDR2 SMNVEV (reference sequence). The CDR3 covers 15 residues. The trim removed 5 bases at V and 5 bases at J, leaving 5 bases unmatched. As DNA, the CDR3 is TGTGCCAGCAGTCGACTAGCGGGAGGGATCAACGAGCAGTACTTC. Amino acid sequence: CASSRLAGGINEQYF.

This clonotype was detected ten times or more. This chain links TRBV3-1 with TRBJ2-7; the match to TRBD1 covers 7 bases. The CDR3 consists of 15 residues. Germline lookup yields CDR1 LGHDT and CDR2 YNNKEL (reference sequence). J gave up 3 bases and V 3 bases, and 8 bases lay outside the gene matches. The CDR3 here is CASSHRRDSHYEQYF. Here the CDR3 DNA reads TGTGCCAGCAGCCATCGCCGGGACAGCCACTACGAGCAGTACTTC.

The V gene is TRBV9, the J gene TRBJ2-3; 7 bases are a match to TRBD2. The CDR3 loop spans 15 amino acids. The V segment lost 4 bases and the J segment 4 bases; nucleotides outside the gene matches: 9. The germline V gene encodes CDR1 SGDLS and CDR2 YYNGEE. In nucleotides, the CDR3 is TGTGCCAGCAGCCTGAGCGGGAATGCGGCAGATACGCAGTATTTT. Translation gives CASSLSGNAADTQYF.

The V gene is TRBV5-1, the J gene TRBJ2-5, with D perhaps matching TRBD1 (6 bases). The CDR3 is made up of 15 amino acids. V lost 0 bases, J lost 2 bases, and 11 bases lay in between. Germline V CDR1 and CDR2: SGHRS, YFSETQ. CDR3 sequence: CASSLGTDFQETQYF. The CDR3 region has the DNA TGCGCCAGCAGCTTGGGGACAGACTTTCAAGAGACCCAGTACTTC.

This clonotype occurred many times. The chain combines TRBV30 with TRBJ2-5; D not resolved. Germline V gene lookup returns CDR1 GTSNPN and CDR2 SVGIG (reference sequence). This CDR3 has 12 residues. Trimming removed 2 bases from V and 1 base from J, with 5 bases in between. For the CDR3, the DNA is TGTGCCTGGAGTATAGGCCAAGAGACCCAGTACTTC. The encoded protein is CAWSIGQETQYF.

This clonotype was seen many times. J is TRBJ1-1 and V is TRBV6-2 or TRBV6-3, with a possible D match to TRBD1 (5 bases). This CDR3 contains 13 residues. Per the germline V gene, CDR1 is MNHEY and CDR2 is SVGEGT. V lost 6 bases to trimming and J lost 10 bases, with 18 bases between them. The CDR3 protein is CASSSGPNRGAFF. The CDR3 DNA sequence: TGTGCCAGCAGCTCGGGACCTAATAGGGGAGCTTTCTTT.

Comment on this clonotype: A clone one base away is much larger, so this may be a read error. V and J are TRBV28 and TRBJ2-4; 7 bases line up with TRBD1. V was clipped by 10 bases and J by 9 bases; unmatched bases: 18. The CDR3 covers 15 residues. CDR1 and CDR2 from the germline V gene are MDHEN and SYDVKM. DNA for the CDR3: TGTGCCAAAGGACAGGAGTCACTTTCACCAAGCATTCAGTACTTC. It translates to CAKGQESLSPSIQYF.

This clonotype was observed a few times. The CDR3: CASSLNTGADTQYF. CDR3 nucleotide sequence: TGTGCCAGCAGTCTCAACACGGGGGCAGATACGCAGTATTTT. The chain joins TRBV12-3 or TRBV12-4 to TRBJ2-3; a weak D match, TRBD2 (6 bases). There are 14 residues in the CDR3. The V end was cut by 5 bases, the J end by 4 bases, with 13 bases between.

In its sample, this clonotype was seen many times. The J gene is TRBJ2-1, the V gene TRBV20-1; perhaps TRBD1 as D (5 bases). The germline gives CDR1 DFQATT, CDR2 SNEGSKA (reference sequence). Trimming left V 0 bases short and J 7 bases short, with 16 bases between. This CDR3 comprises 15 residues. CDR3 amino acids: CSARDVGHSKNEQFF. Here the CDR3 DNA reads TGCAGTGCTAGAGATGTGGGGCACTCGAAGAATGAGCAGTTCTTC.

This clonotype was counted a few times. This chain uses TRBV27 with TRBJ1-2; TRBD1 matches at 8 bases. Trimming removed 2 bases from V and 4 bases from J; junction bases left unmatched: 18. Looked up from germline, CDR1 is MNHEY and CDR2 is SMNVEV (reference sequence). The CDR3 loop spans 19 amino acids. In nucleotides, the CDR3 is TGTGCCAGCAGTTTACGCGCGCAAATTGGGACAGGAGCTATCTATGGCTACACCTTC. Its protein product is CASSLRAQIGTGAIYGYTF.

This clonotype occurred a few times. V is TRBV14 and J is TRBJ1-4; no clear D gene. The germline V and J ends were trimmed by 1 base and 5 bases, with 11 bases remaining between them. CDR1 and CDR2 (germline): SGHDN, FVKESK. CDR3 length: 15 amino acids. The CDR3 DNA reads TGTGCCAGCAGCCAAGTCCGGGGTCTGAATGAAAAACTGTTTTTT. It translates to CASSQVRGLNEKLFF. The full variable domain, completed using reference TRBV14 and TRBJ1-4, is EAGVTQFPSHSVIEKGQTVTLRCDPISGHDNLYWYRRVMGKEIKFLLHFVKESKQDESGMPNNRFLAERTGGTYSTLKVQPAELEDSGVYFCASSQVRGLNEKLFFGSGTQLSVL.

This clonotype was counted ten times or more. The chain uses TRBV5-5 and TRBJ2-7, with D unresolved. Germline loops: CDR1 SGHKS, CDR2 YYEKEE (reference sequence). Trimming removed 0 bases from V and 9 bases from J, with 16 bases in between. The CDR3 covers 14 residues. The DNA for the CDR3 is TGTGCCAGCAGCTTGGACGTCTCCGCGTTGGGGCAGTACTTC. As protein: CASSLDVSALGQYF.

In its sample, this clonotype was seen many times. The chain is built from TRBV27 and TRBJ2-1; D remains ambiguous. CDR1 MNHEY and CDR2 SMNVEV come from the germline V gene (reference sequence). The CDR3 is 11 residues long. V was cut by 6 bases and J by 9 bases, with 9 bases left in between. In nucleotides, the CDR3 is TGTGCCAGCAGACGGACCACTGAGCAGTTCTTC. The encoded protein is CASRRTTEQFF.

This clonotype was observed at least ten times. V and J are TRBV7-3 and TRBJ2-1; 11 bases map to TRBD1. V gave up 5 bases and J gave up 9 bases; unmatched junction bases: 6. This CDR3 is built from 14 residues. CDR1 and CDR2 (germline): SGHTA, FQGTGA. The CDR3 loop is CASSPPGQGGEQFF. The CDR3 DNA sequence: TGTGCCAGCAGCCCCCCGGGACAGGGGGGTGAGCAGTTCTTC. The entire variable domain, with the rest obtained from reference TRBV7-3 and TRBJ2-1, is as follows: GAGVSQTPSNKVTEKGKYVELRCDPISGHTALYWYRQSLGQGPEFLIYFQGTGAADDSGLPNDRFFAVRPEGSVSTLKIQRTERGDSAVYLCASSPPGQGGEQFFGPGTRLTVL.

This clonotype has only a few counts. The CDR3 DNA sequence: TGCAGTGCTCTATATACCGGGACAGGGAACACTGAAGCTTTCTTT. Encoded protein: CSALYTGTGNTEAFF. The chain has TRBV20-1 and TRBJ1-1, with 8 bases lining up with TRBD1. The CDR3 is 15 amino acids. Per the germline V gene, CDR1 is DFQATT and CDR2 is SNEGSKA (reference sequence). The junction had 9 bases not matched to a gene; V was cut back by 5 bases and J by 1 base.

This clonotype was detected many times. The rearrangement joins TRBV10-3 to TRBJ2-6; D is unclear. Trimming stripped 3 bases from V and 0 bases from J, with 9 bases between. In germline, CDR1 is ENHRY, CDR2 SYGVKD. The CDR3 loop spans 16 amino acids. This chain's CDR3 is CAISDVWVSGANVLTF. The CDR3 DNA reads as TGTGCCATCAGTGATGTATGGGTCTCTGGGGCCAACGTCCTGACTTTC.

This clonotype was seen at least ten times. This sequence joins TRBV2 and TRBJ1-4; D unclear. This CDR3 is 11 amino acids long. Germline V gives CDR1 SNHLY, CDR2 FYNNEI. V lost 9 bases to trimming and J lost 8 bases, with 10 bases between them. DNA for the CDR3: TGTGCCAGTTCGAGAGGCGAAAAACTGTTTTTT. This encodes CASSRGEKLFF.

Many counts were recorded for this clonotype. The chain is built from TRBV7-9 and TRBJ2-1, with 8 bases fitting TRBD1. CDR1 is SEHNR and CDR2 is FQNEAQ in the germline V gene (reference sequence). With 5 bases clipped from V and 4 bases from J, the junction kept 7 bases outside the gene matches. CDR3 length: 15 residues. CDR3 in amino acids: CASSNHRDRYNEQFF. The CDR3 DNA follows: TGTGCCAGCAGCAATCACCGGGACAGGTACAATGAGCAGTTCTTC.

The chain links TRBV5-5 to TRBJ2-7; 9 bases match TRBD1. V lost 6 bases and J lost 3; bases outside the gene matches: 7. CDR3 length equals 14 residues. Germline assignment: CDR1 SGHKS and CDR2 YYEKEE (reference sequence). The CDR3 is CASNSPGQGYEQYF. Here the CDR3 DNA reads TGTGCCAGCAACTCCCCGGGACAGGGCTACGAGCAGTACTTC.

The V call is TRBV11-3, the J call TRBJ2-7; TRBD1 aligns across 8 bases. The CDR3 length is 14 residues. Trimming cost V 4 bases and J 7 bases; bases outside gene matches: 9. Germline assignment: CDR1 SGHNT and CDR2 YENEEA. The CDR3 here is CASSSRDRHLEQYF. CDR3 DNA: TGTGCCAGCAGCTCCCGGGACAGGCACCTGGAGCAGTACTTC.

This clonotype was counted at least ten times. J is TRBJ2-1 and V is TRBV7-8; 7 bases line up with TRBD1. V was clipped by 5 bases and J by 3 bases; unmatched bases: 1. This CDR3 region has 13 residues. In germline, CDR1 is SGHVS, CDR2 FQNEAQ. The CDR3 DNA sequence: TGTGCCAGCAGCAGGGACAGCTACAATGAGCAGTTCTTC. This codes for CASSRDSYNEQFF.

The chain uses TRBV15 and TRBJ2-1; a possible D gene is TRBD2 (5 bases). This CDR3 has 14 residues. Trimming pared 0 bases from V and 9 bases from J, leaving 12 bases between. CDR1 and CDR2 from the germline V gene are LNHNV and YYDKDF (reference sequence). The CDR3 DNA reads TGTGCCACCAGCAGAGATCTTAGCGATGCTGAGCAGTTCTTC. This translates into CATSRDLSDAEQFF.

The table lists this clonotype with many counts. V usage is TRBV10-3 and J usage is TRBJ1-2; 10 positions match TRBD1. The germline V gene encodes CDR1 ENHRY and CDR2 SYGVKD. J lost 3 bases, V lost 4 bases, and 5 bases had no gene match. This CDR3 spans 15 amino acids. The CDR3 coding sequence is TGTGCCATCAGTGGGGAGGACAGGGGGGACTATGGCTACACCTTC. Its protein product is CAISGEDRGDYGYTF.

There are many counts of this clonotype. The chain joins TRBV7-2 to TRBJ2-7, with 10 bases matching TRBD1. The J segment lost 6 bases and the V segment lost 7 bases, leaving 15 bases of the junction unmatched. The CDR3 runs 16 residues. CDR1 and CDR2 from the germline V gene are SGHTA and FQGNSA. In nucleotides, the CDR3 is TGTGCCAGCAATAAATCCCCGACAGGGGGCGGGGGCGAGCAGTACTTC. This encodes CASNKSPTGGGGEQYF.